The rows below give T cell receptor beta chains drawn from one sample of a study of CD8 T cells in ankylosing spondylitis. One entry per CDR3 protein results from TCRdb running MiXCR on the 5' RACE reads. The sample consists of some 85,000 distinct CDR3 sequences, roughly 10% of them appearing once. The sequencing sample was made of blood, either unsorted or a sorted T cell fraction (not recorded which). The origin of the receptors is a male donor with ankylosing spondylitis. The CDR3 runs from the conserved cysteine through the conserved F or W. The order of the fields is J gene, clone size, D gene, V gene, CDR3 DNA, CDR3 protein. D genes are given only for firm matches. Some rows have no size entry. The others give once, few or many, or a class for an expanded clone.

TRBJ2-3	.	TRBD2	TRBV5-6	TGTGCCAGCAGCTTGGAAGGACTAGCTTCAGATACGCAGTATTTT	CASSLEGLASDTQYF
TRBJ2-1	many	.	TRBV12-3/TRBV12-4	TGTGCCAGCAGTAACGGACAAGAGCAGTTCTTC	CASSNGQEQFF
TRBJ2-1	once	TRBD2	TRBV12-3/TRBV12-4	TGTGCCAGCAGTTTATTCCCAGCGGGAGGCCGCCACAATGAGCAGTTCTTC	CASSLFPAGGRHNEQFF
TRBJ2-6	few	TRBD2	TRBV19	TGTGCCAGTAGTATAGACAGGGAGGGGGGGGCCAACGTCCTGACTTTC	CASSIDREGGANVLTF
TRBJ2-5	.	TRBD1	TRBV20-1	TGCAGTGCTGGAGTTGGACAGGGCCAAGAGACCCAGTACTTC	CSAGVGQGQETQYF
TRBJ2-7	few	.	TRBV20-1	TGCAGTGCCGGCAGGACTCCTCAGGGCGAGCAGTACTTC	CSAGRTPQGEQYF
TRBJ1-6	.	.	TRBV4-2	TGTGCCAGCAGCGGTACAGGGTTTTCCTATAATTCACCCCTCCACTTT	CASSGTGFSYNSPLHF
TRBJ2-7	few	TRBD2	TRBV5-6	TGTGCCAGCAGATCCGGGACTAGCGGCCCCTGGCGCGAGCAGTACTTC	CASRSGTSGPWREQYF
TRBJ2-2	few	.	TRBV7-2	TGTGCCAGCAGCTTTTACGGGGGGCGCTGGGAGCTGTTTTTT	CASSFYGGRWELFF
TRBJ2-1	many	.	TRBV27	TGTGCCAGCAGGGACATAGGCAATGAGCAGTTCTTC	CASRDIGNEQFF
TRBJ1-5	.	.	TRBV4-2	TGTGCCAGCAGCCAAGATTGGGGGGCCAGCAATCAGCCCCAGCATTTT	CASSQDWGASNQPQHF
TRBJ1-6	few	.	TRBV6-1	TGTGCCAGCAGTGAAGCGAAAATATCCATCTATAATTCACCCCTCCACTTT	CASSEAKISIYNSPLHF
TRBJ1-2	few	.	TRBV29-1	TGCAGCGTGAGAGGACAATTCTATGGCTACACCTTC	CSVRGQFYGYTF
TRBJ1-3	.	TRBD1	TRBV12-3/TRBV12-4	TGTGCCACCCGGGACAGCGTCTCTGGAAACACCATATATTTT	CATRDSVSGNTIYF
TRBJ2-1	many	.	TRBV11-2	TGTGCCAGCAGCCAAGCGATCTTAGCGAAGAGCTACAATGAGCAGTTCTTC	CASSQAILAKSYNEQFF
TRBJ2-1	.	TRBD2	TRBV28	TGTGCCAGCAGAAAACTAGCGGGAGGGCCCAGTTATGAGCAGTTCTTC	CASRKLAGGPSYEQFF
TRBJ2-1	many	TRBD2	TRBV6-1	TGTGCCAGCAGCCCTACTAGCGGGACATACAATGAGCAGTTCTTC	CASSPTSGTYNEQFF
TRBJ2-1	few	.	TRBV3-1	TGTGCCAGCAGCCAAGCGACGGGCTCCTACAATGAGCAGTTCTTC	CASSQATGSYNEQFF
TRBJ2-1	few	TRBD1	TRBV12-3/TRBV12-4	TGTGCCAGCAGCGCAGGGACAGGGGGCTACAATGAGCAGTTCTTC	CASSAGTGGYNEQFF
TRBJ2-2	many	TRBD2	TRBV5-6	TGTGCCAGCAGCTTACTAGCGGGAGTTTCCGGGGAGCTGTTTTTT	CASSLLAGVSGELFF
TRBJ2-1	few	.	TRBV11-2	TGTGCCAGCAGCCCAGGGTTCGGTGAGCAGTTCTTC	CASSPGFGEQFF
TRBJ2-1	.	TRBD1	TRBV5-6	TGTGCCAGCAGCCAACAGGGGCAAAATGAGCAGTTCTTC	CASSQQGQNEQFF
TRBJ1-2	.	.	TRBV29-1	TGCAGCGTTGACAGCCCCCGGGACCGCGGCTACACCTTC	CSVDSPRDRGYTF
TRBJ1-2	once	.	TRBV6-1	TGTGCCAGCAGTGAAGTGAGGACAGACAGGTACGGCTACACCTTC	CASSEVRTDRYGYTF
TRBJ2-5	once	.	TRBV5-1	TGCGCCAGCAGCTTGGCCCTTAGGACAGAGTTAGAAGAGACCCAGTACTTC	CASSLALRTELEETQYF
TRBJ1-1	many	.	TRBV5-1	TGCGCCAGCAGCCTTGACAGAAACACTGAAGCTTTCTTT	CASSLDRNTEAFF
TRBJ1-2	.	.	TRBV5-4	TGTGCCAGCAGGGGTGACCCCCCGGCGGGCTACACCTTC	CASRGDPPAGYTF
TRBJ1-4	few	.	TRBV6-5	TGTGCCAGCAGTTACTCAATAGGGAGTGAAAAACTGTTTTTT	CASSYSIGSEKLFF
TRBJ2-5	few	TRBD1	TRBV5-6	TGTGCCAGCAGACCGGACAGGGGGCGAGTGACCCAGTACTTC	CASRPDRGRVTQYF
TRBJ2-1	many	.	TRBV29-1	TGCAGCGTTGAAATACCGGGACAAGAACCGTACAATGAGCAGTTCTTC	CSVEIPGQEPYNEQFF
TRBJ2-3	.	.	TRBV7-8	TGTGCCAGCAGCTCCAGGCAGGGTACCACAGATACGCAGTATTTT	CASSSRQGTTDTQYF
TRBJ2-3	.	TRBD1	TRBV6-1	TGTGCCAGCAGTCCGACAGGGGAGGCAGATACGCAGTATTTT	CASSPTGEADTQYF
TRBJ2-5	.	.	TRBV7-8	TGTGCCAGCAGCTTTATGGCGGGATACCAAGAGACCCAGTACTTC	CASSFMAGYQETQYF
TRBJ2-1	.	TRBD2	TRBV27	TGTGCCAGCAGTTTCGGGGGAGGGCCCTCCTACAATGAGCAGTTCTTC	CASSFGGGPSYNEQFF
TRBJ2-1	many	TRBD2	TRBV4-1	TGCGCCAGCAGCCAAGATCGGCAACCGGGACTAGCGGATGGGAATGAGCAGTTCTTC	CASSQDRQPGLADGNEQFF
TRBJ2-1	many	.	TRBV20-1	TGCAGTGCTAGAGAGGGGTCTGAGCAGTTCTTC	CSAREGSEQFF
TRBJ2-7	.	TRBD2	TRBV7-9	TGTGCCAGCAGTAGACCGGGACTAGCCTACGAGCAGTACTTC	CASSRPGLAYEQYF
TRBJ2-3	many	.	TRBV7-9	TGTGCCAGCAGCTTCGGGGGAGAAGGAGGAGATACGCAGTATTTT	CASSFGGEGGDTQYF
TRBJ2-5	many	TRBD2	TRBV29-1	TGCAGCGTTGAAGATCGAGGGCTAGCGGGAATCCAAGAGACCCAGTACTTC	CSVEDRGLAGIQETQYF
TRBJ2-7	many	TRBD1	TRBV29-1	TGCAGCGTTGAGGGGGACAGAGCCTACGAGCAGTACTTC	CSVEGDRAYEQYF
TRBJ2-2	.	TRBD2	TRBV13	TGTGCCAGCAGCTTAGGCCTACTAGCGGCGTCGGGCACCGGGGAGCTGTTTTTT	CASSLGLLAASGTGELFF
TRBJ2-1	many	.	TRBV11-2	TGTGCCAGCAGCTTAGTATTCCAGGCTTCCTACAATGAGCAGTTCTTC	CASSLVFQASYNEQFF
TRBJ1-1	many	.	TRBV4-2	TGTGCCAGCAGCCAACCAGGCACTGAAGCTTTCTTT	CASSQPGTEAFF
TRBJ2-1	.	.	TRBV11-2	TGTGCCAGCAGCTTAGATTTTCCCAGATACAATGAGCAGTTCTTC	CASSLDFPRYNEQFF
TRBJ2-1	.	.	TRBV20-1	TGCAGTGCTAAAAAGCGGACCTACAATGAGCAGTTCTTC	CSAKKRTYNEQFF
TRBJ2-5	.	TRBD1	TRBV13	TGTGCCAGCAGCCAAGACAGGGCCCAAGAGACCCAGTACTTC	CASSQDRAQETQYF
TRBJ1-6	.	TRBD1	TRBV4-1	TGCGCCAGCAGACCCCGAGGGGCAGGGGGCGAATCACCCCTCCACTTT	CASRPRGAGGESPLHF
TRBJ2-4	.	TRBD2	TRBV15	TGTGCCACCAGCAGAGAAGCGGGGGGGGAAAACATTCAGTACTTC	CATSREAGGENIQYF
TRBJ2-2	many	.	TRBV4-2	TGTGCCAGCAGCCAAGATAGGGGCGGGGAGCTGTTTTTT	CASSQDRGGELFF
TRBJ2-1	.	TRBD2	TRBV7-9	TGTGCCAGCAGGCTTAGCGGGCCACACAATGAGCAGTTCTTC	CASRLSGPHNEQFF
TRBJ1-1	many	.	TRBV4-2	TGTGCCAGCAGCCAAGCCCGGGTCTACACTGAAGCTTTCTTT	CASSQARVYTEAFF
TRBJ2-7	few	.	TRBV27	TGTGCCAGCAGGGTGGTGGGCTTGGGCTACGAGCAGTACTTC	CASRVVGLGYEQYF
TRBJ2-3	many	.	TRBV2	TGTGCCAGCCTGTATACAGATACGCAGTATTTT	CASLYTDTQYF